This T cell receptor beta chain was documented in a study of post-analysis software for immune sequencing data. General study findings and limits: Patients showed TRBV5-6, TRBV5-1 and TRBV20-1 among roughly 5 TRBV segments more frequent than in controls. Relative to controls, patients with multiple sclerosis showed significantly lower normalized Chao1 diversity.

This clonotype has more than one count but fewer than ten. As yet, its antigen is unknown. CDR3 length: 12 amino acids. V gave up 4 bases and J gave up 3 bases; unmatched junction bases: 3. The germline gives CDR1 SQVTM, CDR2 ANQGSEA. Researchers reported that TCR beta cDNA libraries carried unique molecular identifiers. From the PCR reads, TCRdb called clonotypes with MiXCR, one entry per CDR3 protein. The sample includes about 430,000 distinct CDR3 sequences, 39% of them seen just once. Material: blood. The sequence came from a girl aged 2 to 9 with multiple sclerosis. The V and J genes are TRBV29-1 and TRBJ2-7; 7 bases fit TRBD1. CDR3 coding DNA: TGCAGCGTTGGGACAGGCTACTACGAGCAGTACTTC. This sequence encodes CSVGTGYYEQYF.